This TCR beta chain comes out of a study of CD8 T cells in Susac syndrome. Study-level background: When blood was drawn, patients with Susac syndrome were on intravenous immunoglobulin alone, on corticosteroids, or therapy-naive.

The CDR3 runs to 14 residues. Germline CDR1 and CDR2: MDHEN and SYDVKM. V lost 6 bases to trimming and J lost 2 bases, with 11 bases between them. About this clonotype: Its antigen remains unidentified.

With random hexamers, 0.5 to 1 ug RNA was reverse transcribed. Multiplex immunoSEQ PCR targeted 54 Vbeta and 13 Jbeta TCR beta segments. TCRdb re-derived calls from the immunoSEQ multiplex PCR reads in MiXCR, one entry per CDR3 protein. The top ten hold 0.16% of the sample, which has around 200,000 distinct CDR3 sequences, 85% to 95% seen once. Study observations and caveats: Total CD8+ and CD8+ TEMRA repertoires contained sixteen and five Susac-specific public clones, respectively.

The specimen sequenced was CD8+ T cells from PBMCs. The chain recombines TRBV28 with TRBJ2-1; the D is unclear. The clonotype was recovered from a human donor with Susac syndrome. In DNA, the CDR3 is TGTGCCAGCAGACGGAGCGCGGCCTACAATGAGCAGTTCTTC. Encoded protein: CASRRSAAYNEQFF.